Below are 18 T cell receptor beta chains sequenced from a single sample in a study of shared clonotypes between healthy human individuals. Measured with immunoSEQ multiplex PCR; TCRdb has only the in-frame clones, and not every one. There are over a million clones in the sample; about three quarters occur only once, and 1.4% to 1.5% lies in the top ten. The material sequenced was memory CD4+ T cells sorted from blood. The subset denotes: CD45RA-negative fraction. These receptor sequences come from a young man in good health.

This chain links TRBV18 with TRBJ2-4; D is perhaps TRBD1 (5 bases). CDR1 is KGHSH and CDR2 is LQKENI in the germline V gene. The V end was cut by 0 bases, the J end by 13 bases, with 13 bases between. The CDR3 runs 13 residues. In DNA form, the CDR3 reads TGTGCCAGCTCACCACCTCTTTCGCCAGGGCAGTACTTC. This sequence encodes CASSPPLSPGQYF. The complete variable domain, with remaining parts taken from reference TRBV18 and TRBJ2-4, reads NAGVMQNPRHLVRRRGQEARLRCSPMKGHSHVYWYRQLPEEGLKFMVYLQKENIIDESGMPKERFSAEFPKEGPSILRIQQVVRGDSAAYFCASSPPLSPGQYFGAGTRLSVL.

This clone was counted a single time. The same CDR3 can be traced to other DNA sequences in this sample. The chain's CDR3 is CASSVGSEQETQYF. The CDR3 DNA reads as TGTGCCAGCAGCGTAGGTAGCGAACAAGAGACCCAGTACTTC. The chain couples TRBV9 to TRBJ2-5; D may be TRBD2 (5 bases). The CDR3 spans 14 residues. With 0 bases removed from V and 2 bases from J, the gap between germline ends came to 8 bases. From germline, CDR1 is SGDLS and CDR2 YYNGEE.

V and J are TRBV5-1 and TRBJ2-7, with 9 bases that match TRBD1. The germline gives CDR1 SGHRS, CDR2 YFSETQ. The CDR3 runs to 15 residues. Germline trimming cut 2 bases from V and 4 bases from J; bases unmatched to any gene: 7. The CDR3 loop reads CASSLIQGARYEQYF. DNA for the CDR3: TGCGCCAGCAGCTTAATACAGGGGGCGCGGTACGAGCAGTACTTC.

This chain joins TRBV7-2 and TRBJ1-1; tentative D call: TRBD1 (6 bases). Germline values: CDR1 SGHTA, CDR2 FQGNSA. CDR3 length: 15 amino acids. V lost 5 bases, J lost 1 base, and 14 bases lay in between. The CDR3 loop reads CASSPTRTANTEAFF. CDR3 sequence (DNA): TGTGCCAGCAGCCCCACAAGGACAGCGAACACTGAAGCTTTCTTT.

This clone is a singleton in its sample. V and J are TRBV7-9 and TRBJ2-1; TRBD2 matches at 9 bases. The germline CDR1 and CDR2 sequences are SEHNR and FQNEAQ (reference sequence). The CDR3 sequence is 14 residues long. V lost 3 bases and J lost 7; bases outside the gene matches: 4. CDR3 nucleotides: TGTGCCAGCAGCTTCCAGCGGGAGGCAAATGAGCAGTTCTTC. Amino acids: CASSFQREANEQFF.

This clone was counted between two and nine times. The V and J genes are TRBV5-1 and TRBJ1-1; no clear D gene. Germline values: CDR1 SGHRS, CDR2 YFSETQ. Trimming shortened V by 4 bases and J by 1 base, and 8 bases separated the two germline ends. The CDR3 sequence is 13 residues long. CDR3 sequence reads: CASSDPQNTEAFF. In DNA form, the CDR3 reads TGCGCCAGCAGCGACCCACAGAACACTGAAGCTTTCTTT. Full variable domain (rest looked up from reference TRBV5-1 and TRBJ1-1): KAGVTQTPRYLIKTRGQQVTLSCSPISGHRSVSWYQQTPGQGLQFLFEYFSETQRNKGNFPGRFSGRQFSNSRSEMNVSTLELGDSALYLCASSDPQNTEAFFGQGTRLTVV.

V and J are TRBV29-1 and TRBJ2-3, with D perhaps matching TRBD1 (7 bases). Trimming pared 3 bases from V and 5 bases from J, leaving 15 bases between. The CDR3 is 14 amino acids. Germline assignment: CDR1 SQVTM and CDR2 ANQGSEA. CDR3 region: CSVEPQGGLDTQYF. CDR3 nucleotides: TGCAGCGTTGAGCCCCAGGGGGGATTAGATACGCAGTATTTT.

This clone was seen only a few times. V gene TRBV16 combines with J gene TRBJ2-6; perhaps TRBD1 as D (5 bases). Germline CDR1 KGHSY, CDR2 FQNENV. V was clipped by 0 bases and J by 2 bases, with 8 bases between them. The CDR3 runs 16 residues. CDR3 sequence reads: CASSQSKGTGANVLTF. The CDR3 DNA sequence: TGTGCCAGCAGCCAATCTAAGGGGACTGGGGCCAACGTCCTGACTTTC.

The chain employs TRBV6-5 and TRBJ1-5, with D tentatively TRBD1 (5 bases). V was clipped by 8 bases and J by 0 bases, with 14 bases between them. Germline assignment: CDR1 MNHEY and CDR2 SVGAGI. This CDR3 is built from 15 residues. The CDR3 sequence: CASQRGGASNQPQHF. As DNA, the CDR3 is TGTGCCAGCCAACGAGGTGGGGCTAGCAATCAGCCCCAGCATTTT.

The chain employs TRBV9 and TRBJ1-2, with 9 bases that match TRBD1. Germline lookup yields CDR1 SGDLS and CDR2 YYNGEE. The CDR3 extends over 13 amino acids. After removal of 5 bases from V and 7 bases from J, the junction contained 6 bases not matched to a gene. CDR3 in amino acids: CASSPTGGLGYTF. The CDR3 DNA is TGTGCCAGCAGTCCTACAGGGGGCCTTGGCTACACCTTC.

V and J are TRBV6-1 and TRBJ2-5; D might be TRBD1 or TRBD2, each matching 5 bases. With 4 bases removed from V and 1 base from J, the gap between germline ends came to 13 bases. Germline CDR1 reads MNHNS; CDR2 reads SASEGT. CDR3 length: 15 residues. The CDR3 bases are TGTGCCAGCAGTGCGGCAGGGAGAACCCAAGAGACCCAGTACTTC. It encodes CASSAAGRTQETQYF.

The chain joins TRBV15 to TRBJ2-5, with D perhaps TRBD2 (7 bases). The germline V gene has CDR1 LNHNV and CDR2 YYDKDF (reference sequence). Trimming stripped 5 bases from V and 5 bases from J, with 15 bases between. This CDR3 has 14 amino acids. CDR3 sequence (DNA): TGTGCCACCAGCCTAGGCGGGGGCGGGGAGACCCAGTACTTC. It translates to CATSLGGGGETQYF.

The V and J genes are TRBV11-2 and TRBJ2-3; TRBD2 matches at 9 bases. The V and J ends lost 5 bases and 2 bases, in that order; junction bases with no gene match: 5. The V gene's germline CDR1 is SGHAT and CDR2 FQNNGV. The CDR3 extends over 15 amino acids. CDR3 sequence (DNA): TGTGCCAGCAGCCCCCGGACTAGCGTCACAGATACGCAGTATTTT. It encodes CASSPRTSVTDTQYF.

The V call is TRBV7-2, the J call TRBJ2-7; D remains ambiguous. The CDR3 extends over 14 amino acids. Trimming cost V 2 bases and J 5 bases, with 13 bases left between them. CDR1 and CDR2 from the germline V gene are SGHTA and FQGNSA. DNA for the CDR3: TGTGCCAGCAGCTTAAAAGCCAACAGTCACGAGCAGTACTTC. Translating gives CASSLKANSHEQYF.

This clone was seen repeatedly, ten times or more. This chain connects TRBV11-3 to TRBJ2-2; D not certain. The CDR3 runs to 13 residues. Germline loops: CDR1 SGHNT, CDR2 YENEEA. Trimming stripped 4 bases from V and 1 base from J, with 4 bases between. As DNA, the CDR3 is TGTGCCAGCAGCTCGATGAACACCGGGGAGCTGTTTTTT. Its protein product is CASSSMNTGELFF. Based on the CDR3 plus reference TRBV11-3 and TRBJ2-2, the full variable domain is EAGVVQSPRYKIIEKKQPVAFWCNPISGHNTLYWYLQNLGQGPELLIRYENEEAVDDSQLPKDRFSAERLKGVDSTLKIQPAELGDSAVYLCASSSMNTGELFFGEGSRLTVL.

In its sample, this clone was seen once. The sample has other DNA sequences that encode this CDR3 too. The J gene is TRBJ2-2, the V gene TRBV7-8; D not resolved. Per the germline V gene, CDR1 is SGHVS and CDR2 is FQNEAQ. CDR3 length: 14 amino acids. Trimming cost V 3 bases and J 1 base, with 6 bases left between them. CDR3 nucleotide sequence: TGTGCCAGCAGCTTTCAGCGGAACACCGGGGAGCTGTTTTTT. It encodes CASSFQRNTGELFF.

Worth noting for this clone: A much bigger clone sits one base away, suggesting this may be a read error. The gene calls are TRBV5-8 and TRBJ2-5, with D maybe TRBD1 (5 bases). Trimming pared 0 bases from V and 2 bases from J, leaving 5 bases between. The CDR3 covers 13 residues. The V gene's germline CDR1 is SGHTS and CDR2 YDEGEE. The CDR3 region is CASSLGQQETQYF. In DNA, the CDR3 is TGTGCCAGCAGCTTGGGACAGCAAGAGACCCAGTACTTC.

The V call is TRBV10-3, the J call TRBJ1-2; D is unclear. From germline, CDR1 is ENHRY and CDR2 SYGVKD. The CDR3 runs 17 residues. The V end was cut by 2 bases, the J end by 0 bases, with 16 bases between. In nucleotides, the CDR3 is TGTGCCATCAGTGAGCCTCGCGGGCAGCGCGCTAACTATGGCTACACCTTC. This gives the protein CAISEPRGQRANYGYTF.